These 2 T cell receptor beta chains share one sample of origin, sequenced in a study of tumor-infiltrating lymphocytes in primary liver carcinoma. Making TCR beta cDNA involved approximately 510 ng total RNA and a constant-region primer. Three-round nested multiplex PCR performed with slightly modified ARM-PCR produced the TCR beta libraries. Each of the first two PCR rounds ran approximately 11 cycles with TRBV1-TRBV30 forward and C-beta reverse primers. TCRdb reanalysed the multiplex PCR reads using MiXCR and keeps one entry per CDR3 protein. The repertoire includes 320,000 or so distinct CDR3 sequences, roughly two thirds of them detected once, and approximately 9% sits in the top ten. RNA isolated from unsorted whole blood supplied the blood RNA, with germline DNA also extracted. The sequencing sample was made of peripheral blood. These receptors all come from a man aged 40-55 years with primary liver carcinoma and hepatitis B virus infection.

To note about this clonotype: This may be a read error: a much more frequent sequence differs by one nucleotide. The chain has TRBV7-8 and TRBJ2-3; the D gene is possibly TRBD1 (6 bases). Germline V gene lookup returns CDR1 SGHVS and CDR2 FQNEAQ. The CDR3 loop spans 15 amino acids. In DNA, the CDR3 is TGTGCCAGCGGCTTAACCAGGGGATTGACAGATACGCAGTATTTT. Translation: CASGLTRGLTDTQYF.

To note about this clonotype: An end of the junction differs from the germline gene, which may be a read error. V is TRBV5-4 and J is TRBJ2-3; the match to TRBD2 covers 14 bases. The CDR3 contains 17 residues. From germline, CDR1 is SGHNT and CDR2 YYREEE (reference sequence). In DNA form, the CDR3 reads TGTGCCAGCAGCTTGGGGACTAGCGGGAGGAAGACAGATGCGCAGTATTTT. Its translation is CASSLGTSGRKTDAQYF.